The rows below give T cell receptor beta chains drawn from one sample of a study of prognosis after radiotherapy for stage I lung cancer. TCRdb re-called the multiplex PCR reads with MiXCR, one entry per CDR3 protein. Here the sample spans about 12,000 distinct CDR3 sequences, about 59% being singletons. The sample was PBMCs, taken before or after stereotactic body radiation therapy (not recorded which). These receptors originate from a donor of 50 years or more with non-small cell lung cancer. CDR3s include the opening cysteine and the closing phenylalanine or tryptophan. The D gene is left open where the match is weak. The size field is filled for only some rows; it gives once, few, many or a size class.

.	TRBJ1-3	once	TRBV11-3	TGTGCCAGCAGCTTACCGACAGGACGCTCTGGAAACACCATATATTTT	CASSLPTGRSGNTIYF
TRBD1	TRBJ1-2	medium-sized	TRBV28	TGTGCCAGCAGCCCGGACAGGGTTGGCTACACCTTC	CASSPDRVGYTF
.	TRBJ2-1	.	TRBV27	TGTGCCTCTAGGTACAGATTCAATGAGCAGTTCTTC	CASRYRFNEQFF
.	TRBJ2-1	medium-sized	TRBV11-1	TGTGCCAGCAGCTTAGACTCTGAAGCGTACAATGAGCAGTTCTTC	CASSLDSEAYNEQFF
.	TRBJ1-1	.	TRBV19	TGTGCCAGTAGGGAGACCGGGACAAGGAGCCGGAACACTGAAGCTTTCTTT	CASRETGTRSRNTEAFF
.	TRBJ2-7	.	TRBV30	TGTGCCTGGAGTGTAAGCTGGGGGACCGACGAGCAGTACTTC	CAWSVSWGTDEQYF
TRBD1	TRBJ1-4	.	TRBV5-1	TGCGCCAGCAGCTTGCTTCCCCCGGGACAGGGGGTTGTTGAAAAACTGTTTTTT	CASSLLPPGQGVVEKLFF
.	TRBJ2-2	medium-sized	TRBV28	TGTGCCACGAAGCGGGACAGCACCGGGGAGCTGTTTTTT	CATKRDSTGELFF
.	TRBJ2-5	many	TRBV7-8	TGTGCCAGCAGCACACGACAAGGACAAGAGACCCAGTACTTC	CASSTRQGQETQYF
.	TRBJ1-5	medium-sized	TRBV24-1	TGTGCCACCAGTGACCCCGAACATAATCAGCCCCAGCATTTT	CATSDPEHNQPQHF
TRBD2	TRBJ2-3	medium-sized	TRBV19	TGTGCCACTCGAAAAGGACTAGCGGGAGGGCCGGTTTTCACAGATACGCAGTATTTT	CATRKGLAGGPVFTDTQYF
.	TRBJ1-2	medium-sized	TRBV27	TGTGCCAGCAGTTTATCGTCCTGGCAGAGCTATGGCTACACCTTC	CASSLSSWQSYGYTF
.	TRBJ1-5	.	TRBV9	TGTGCCGGCAGCGAGGACGGGGGGAGTCAGCCCCATCATTTT	CAGSEDGGSQPHHF
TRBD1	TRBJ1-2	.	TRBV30	TGTGCCTGGAGAGGACAGGCGAGCTATGGCTACACCTTC	CAWRGQASYGYTF
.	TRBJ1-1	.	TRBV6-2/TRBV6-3	TGTGCCAGCAGGGGGACAACCATGAACACTGAAGCTTTCTTT	CASRGTTMNTEAFF
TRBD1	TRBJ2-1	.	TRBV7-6	TGTGCCAGCAGCACTAGGACAGGGGGCGTATACAATGAGCAGTTCTTC	CASSTRTGGVYNEQFF
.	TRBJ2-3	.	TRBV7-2	TGTGCCAGCAGCTTAGGTGGGACCACAGATACGCAGTATTTT	CASSLGGTTDTQYF
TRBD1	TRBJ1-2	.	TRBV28	TGTTCCAGCATGCCGACAGGGGGCAGGTCATATGGCTACACCTTC	CSSMPTGGRSYGYTF
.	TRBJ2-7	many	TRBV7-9	TGTGCCAGCAGTCCCCGGGCTAGCTACTACGAGCAGTACTTC	CASSPRASYYEQYF
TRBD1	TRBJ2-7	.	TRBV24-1	TGTGCCACCAGTGATTTGCCGGGACAGGGGGTGATCGAGCAGTACTTC	CATSDLPGQGVIEQYF
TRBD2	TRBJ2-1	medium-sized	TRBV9	TGTGCCAGCAGCGTCGGCGGGACTAATTTGCGTGAGCAGTTCTTC	CASSVGGTNLREQFF
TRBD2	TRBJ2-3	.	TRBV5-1	TGCGCCAGCAGCCAAGGGACTAGCGGGTTTACAGATACGCAGTATTTT	CASSQGTSGFTDTQYF
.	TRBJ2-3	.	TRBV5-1	TGCGCCAGCAGCTGGAGCCCTCGGGCCGCTGAAACCGGGAATACGCAGTATTTT	CASSWSPRAAETGNTQYF
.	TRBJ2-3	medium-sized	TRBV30	TGTGCCTGGAGTACTGGAGATACGCAGTATTTT	CAWSTGDTQYF
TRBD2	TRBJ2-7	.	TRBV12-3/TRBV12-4	TGTGCCAGCAGTTCGAGACTAGCGGGAGGGGCCGAGCAGTACTTC	CASSSRLAGGAEQYF
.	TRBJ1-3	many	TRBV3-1	TGTGCCAGCAGCCAAGATTGGGGTAGGATTAGCTCTGGAAACACCATATATTTT	CASSQDWGRISSGNTIYF
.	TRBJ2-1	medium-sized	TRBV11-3	TGTGCCAGCAGCCCACTGGGTGGCGCCTACAATGAGCAGTTCTTC	CASSPLGGAYNEQFF
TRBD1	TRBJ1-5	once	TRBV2	TGTGCCAGCGGTGAACAGGGGACAAACAATCAGCCCCAGCATTTT	CASGEQGTNNQPQHF
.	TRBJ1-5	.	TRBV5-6	TGTGCCAGCAGCTTGTTGGGGAATCAGCCCCAGCATTTT	CASSLLGNQPQHF
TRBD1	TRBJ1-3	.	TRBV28	TGTGCCAGCAGATTTCGGGACAGGGCCCTCTCTGGAAACACCATATATTTT	CASRFRDRALSGNTIYF
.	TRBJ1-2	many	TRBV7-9	TGTGCCAGCAGCTTGTTTATGGCCGGCCCAGGCTATGGCTACACCTTC	CASSLFMAGPGYGYTF
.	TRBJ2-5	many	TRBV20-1	TGCAGGGCGAAAGGTGGGGAGACCCAGTACTTC	CRAKGGETQYF
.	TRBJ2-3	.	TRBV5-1	TGCGCCAGCAGCTTGACAGGAACTAGCACAGATACGCAGTATTTT	CASSLTGTSTDTQYF
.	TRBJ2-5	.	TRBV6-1	TGTGCCAGCAGTGAAGCTAGGAGGGAAGATACCCAGTACTTC	CASSEARREDTQYF
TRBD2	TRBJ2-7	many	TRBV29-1	TGCAGCACAACGACGCGGGAGGGCTCCTACGAGCAGTACTTC	CSTTTREGSYEQYF
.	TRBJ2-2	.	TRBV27	TGTGCCAGCAGTTGGATTTACACCGGGGAGCTGTTTTTT	CASSWIYTGELFF
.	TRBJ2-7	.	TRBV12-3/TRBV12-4	TGTGCCAGCAGTTTAGGGGCTGGAGGGATTAGCGAGCAGTACTTC	CASSLGAGGISEQYF
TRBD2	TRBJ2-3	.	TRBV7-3	TGTGCCAGCAGGAAACCGGGACTAGCGGGAGAGAAAGTAGATACGCAGTATTTT	CASRKPGLAGEKVDTQYF
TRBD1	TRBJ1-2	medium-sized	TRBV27	TGTGCCAGCAGTCCGACAGGGTCCAATGGCTACACCTTC	CASSPTGSNGYTF
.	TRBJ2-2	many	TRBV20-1	TGCAGTGCTCCACGGTGGGGCACGAACACCGGGGAGCTGTTTTTT	CSAPRWGTNTGELFF
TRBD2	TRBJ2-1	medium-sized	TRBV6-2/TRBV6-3	TGTGCCAGCAGTCAAAGCGGGAGCGGCTACAATGAGCAGTTCTTC	CASSQSGSGYNEQFF
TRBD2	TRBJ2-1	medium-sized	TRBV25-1	TGTGCCAGCAGACCGGGACTAGCGTACGATGAGCAGTTCTTC	CASRPGLAYDEQFF
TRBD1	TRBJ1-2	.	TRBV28	TGTGCCAGCGGACAGGGGTCGTTCGGCTGCACCTTC	CASGQGSFGCTF
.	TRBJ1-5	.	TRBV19	TGTGCCAGTAGTACCTCGGTGTCGGGGTATGAGCCCCAGCATTTT	CASSTSVSGYEPQHF
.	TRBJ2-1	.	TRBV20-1	TGCAGTGCTAGGATAGAGGGTGAGCAGTTCTTC	CSARIEGEQFF
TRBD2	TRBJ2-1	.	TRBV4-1	TGCGCCAGCAGCCAAGAACCAAGCGGGGGGGCCAATGAGCAGTTCTTC	CASSQEPSGGANEQFF
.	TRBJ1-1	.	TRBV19	TGTGCCAGTAGTAGCGGGTTAGGGAACACTGAAGCTTTCTTT	CASSSGLGNTEAFF
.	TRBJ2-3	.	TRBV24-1	TGTGCCACCAGTGATTTACCGGGAGAGAACACAGATACGCAGTATTTT	CATSDLPGENTDTQYF
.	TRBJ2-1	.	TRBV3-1	TGTGCCAGCAGCCTCAGACTCGTTTACAATGATCAGTTCTTC	CASSLRLVYNDQFF
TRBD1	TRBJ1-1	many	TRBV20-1	TGCAGTGCTTATATGACAGGGCCGAACACTGAAGCTTTCTTT	CSAYMTGPNTEAFF
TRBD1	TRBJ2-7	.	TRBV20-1	TGCAGTGCTAGAGGACCCAGGACAGGGGGCTCCTACGAGCAGTACTTC	CSARGPRTGGSYEQYF
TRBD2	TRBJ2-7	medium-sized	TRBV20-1	TGCAGTGCTAGAGATGAGGGGGCCGGACTAGCGGTCGCCTACGAGCAGTACTTC	CSARDEGAGLAVAYEQYF
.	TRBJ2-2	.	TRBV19	TGTGCCAGTACCCTAAAAAGCAGTGGGCGGTCATGGACCGTGGAGCTGTTTTTT	CASTLKSSGRSWTVELFF
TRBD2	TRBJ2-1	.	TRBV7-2	TGTGCCAGCAGCTTAGGACTAGCGGGCGTATACAATGAGCAGTTCTTC	CASSLGLAGVYNEQFF
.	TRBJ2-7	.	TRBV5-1	TGCGCCAGCAGCCCCCGTGGGGCGACCCAACCCGAGCAGTACTTC	CASSPRGATQPEQYF
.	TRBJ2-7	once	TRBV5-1	TGCGCCAGCAGCTCCATTCCGGGGCCCTACGAGCAGTACTTC	CASSSIPGPYEQYF
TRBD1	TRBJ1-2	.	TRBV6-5	TGTGCCAGCAGTTACTCGACCGGGACAGTCGGCGGCTACACCTTC	CASSYSTGTVGGYTF
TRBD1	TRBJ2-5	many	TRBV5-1	TGCGCCAGCAGCCCTAGGACAGGGGAAGAGACCCAGTACTTC	CASSPRTGEETQYF
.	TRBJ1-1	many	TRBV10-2	TGCGCCAGCAGCCTCCCTGAATCGGCGACCCGGGGACAAGCTTTCTTT	CASSLPESATRGQAFF